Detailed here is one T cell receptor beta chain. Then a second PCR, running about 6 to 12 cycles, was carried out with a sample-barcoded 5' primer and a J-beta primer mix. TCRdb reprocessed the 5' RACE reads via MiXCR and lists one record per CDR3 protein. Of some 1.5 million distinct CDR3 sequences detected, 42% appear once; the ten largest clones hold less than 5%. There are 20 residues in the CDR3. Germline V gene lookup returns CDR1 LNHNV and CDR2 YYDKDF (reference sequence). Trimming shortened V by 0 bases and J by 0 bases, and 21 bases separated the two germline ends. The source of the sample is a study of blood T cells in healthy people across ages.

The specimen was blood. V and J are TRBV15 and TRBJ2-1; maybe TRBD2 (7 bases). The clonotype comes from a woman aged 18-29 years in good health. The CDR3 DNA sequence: TGTGCCACCAGCAGAGAAGGAGCGGGACACCCTTTCCCCTCCTACAATGAGCAGTTCTTC. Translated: CATSREGAGHPFPSYNEQFF. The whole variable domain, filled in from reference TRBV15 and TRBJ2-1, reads DAMVIQNPRYQVTQFGKPVTLSCSQTLNHNVMYWYQQKSSQAPKLLFHYYDKDFNNEADTPDNFQSRRPNTSFCFLDIRSPGLGDTAMYLCATSREGAGHPFPSYNEQFFGPGTRLTVL.